Listed here are 3 T cell receptor beta chains from one sample, sequenced in a study of T cell responses to AZD1222 COVID-19 vaccine. Measured with immunoSEQ multiplex PCR; TCRdb has only the in-frame clones, and not every one. The sample carries roughly 67,000 clones, 88% recorded once. Material: peripheral blood, obtained on day 0 of AZD1222 vaccination. Every receptor here comes from an adult in good health.

The J gene is TRBJ2-3, the V gene TRBV5-1; D is perhaps TRBD2 (6 bases). The CDR3 length is 15 residues. V lost 2 bases and J lost 0, with 10 bases in between. The V gene's germline CDR1 is SGHRS and CDR2 YFSETQ. Written as DNA, the CDR3 is TGCGCCAGCAGCTTATCCGGGACTAGCACAGATACGCAGTATTTT. The encoded protein is CASSLSGTSTDTQYF. The whole variable domain, filled in from reference TRBV5-1 and TRBJ2-3, reads KAGVTQTPRYLIKTRGQQVTLSCSPISGHRSVSWYQQTPGQGLQFLFEYFSETQRNKGNFPGRFSGRQFSNSRSEMNVSTLELGDSALYLCASSLSGTSTDTQYFGPGTRLTVL.

This clone was detected once. The chain couples TRBV18 to TRBJ2-2, with D tentatively TRBD2 (5 bases). Germline assignment: CDR1 KGHSH and CDR2 LQKENI. V gave up 4 bases and J gave up 0 bases, with 9 bases separating them. The CDR3 is made up of 15 amino acids. In DNA, the CDR3 is TGTGCCAGCTCACGGGCGGACTCGAACACCGGGGAGCTGTTTTTT. It codes for CASSRADSNTGELFF.

The V gene is TRBV2, the J gene TRBJ2-5; 8 bases match TRBD1. Germline V gene lookup returns CDR1 SNHLY and CDR2 FYNNEI. The J segment lost 2 bases and the V segment lost 8 bases, leaving 1 base of the junction unmatched. This CDR3 spans 12 amino acids. The CDR3 coding sequence is TGTGCCAGCGGACAGGGACAAGAGACCCAGTACTTC. It translates to CASGQGQETQYF.